This paragraph reports one T cell receptor (beta chain). These data belong to a study of T-cell memory formation after mild COVID-19. At the level of the study: Clusters of TCRs were largely donor specific.

The CDR3 extends over 15 amino acids. V lost 2 bases and J 1 base, leaving 11 bases between the germline ends. Germline assignment: CDR1 SEHNR and CDR2 FQNEAQ (reference sequence). TCRdb reprocessed the 5' RACE reads with MiXCR, giving one entry per CDR3 protein. Found here are about 560,000 distinct CDR3 sequences, roughly 21% of them singletons; the top ten hold 7.5% to 9.5%. The V gene is TRBV7-9, the J gene TRBJ2-5; the D is unclear. The source is an adult woman who had mild COVID-19 (a few samples of this study predate the infection). Cell type and time point are not known. The sequenced sample consisted of PBMCs or a T cell subset sorted from them (not recorded which). CDR3 in DNA: TGTGCCAGCAGCTTAAGGTCGGCAGTCCAAGAGACCCAGTACTTC. Amino acid sequence: CASSLRSAVQETQYF.